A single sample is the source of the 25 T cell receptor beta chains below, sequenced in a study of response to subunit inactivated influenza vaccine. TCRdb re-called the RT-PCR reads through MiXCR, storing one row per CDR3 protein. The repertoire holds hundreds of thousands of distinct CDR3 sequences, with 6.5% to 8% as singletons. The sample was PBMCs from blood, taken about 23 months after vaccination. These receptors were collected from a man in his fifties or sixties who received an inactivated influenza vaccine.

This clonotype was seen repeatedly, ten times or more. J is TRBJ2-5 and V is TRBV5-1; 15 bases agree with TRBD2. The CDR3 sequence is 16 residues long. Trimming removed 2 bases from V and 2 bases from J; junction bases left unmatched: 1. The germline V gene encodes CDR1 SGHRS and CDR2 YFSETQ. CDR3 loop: CASSFGLAGGQETQYF. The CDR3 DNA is TGCGCCAGCAGCTTCGGACTAGCGGGAGGGCAAGAGACCCAGTACTTC. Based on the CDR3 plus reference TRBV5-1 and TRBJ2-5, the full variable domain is KAGVTQTPRYLIKTRGQQVTLSCSPISGHRSVSWYQQTPGQGLQFLFEYFSETQRNKGNFPGRFSGRQFSNSRSEMNVSTLELGDSALYLCASSFGLAGGQETQYFGPGTRLLVL.

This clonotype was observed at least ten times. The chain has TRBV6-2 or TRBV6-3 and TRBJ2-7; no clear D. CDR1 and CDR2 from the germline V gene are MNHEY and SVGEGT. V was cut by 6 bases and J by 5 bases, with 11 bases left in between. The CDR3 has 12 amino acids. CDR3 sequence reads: CASSPGPHEQYF. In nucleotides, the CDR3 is TGTGCCAGCAGCCCCGGGCCCCACGAGCAGTACTTC.

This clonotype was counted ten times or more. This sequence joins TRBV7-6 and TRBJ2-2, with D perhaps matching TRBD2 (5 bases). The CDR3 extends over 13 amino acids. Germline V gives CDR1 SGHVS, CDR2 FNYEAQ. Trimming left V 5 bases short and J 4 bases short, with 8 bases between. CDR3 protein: CASSDSVTGELFF. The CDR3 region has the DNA TGTGCCAGCAGCGATAGCGTCACCGGGGAGCTGTTTTTT.

The CDR3 region is CSAREMASASYEQYF. CDR3 in DNA: TGCAGTGCTAGAGAGATGGCTAGCGCCTCCTACGAGCAGTACTTC. V and J are TRBV20-1 and TRBJ2-7; possible D gene TRBD2, 6 bases. Trimming removed 0 bases at V and 0 bases at J, with 12 bases between. Germline CDR1 reads DFQATT; CDR2 reads SNEGSKA (reference sequence). The length of the CDR3 is 15 residues.

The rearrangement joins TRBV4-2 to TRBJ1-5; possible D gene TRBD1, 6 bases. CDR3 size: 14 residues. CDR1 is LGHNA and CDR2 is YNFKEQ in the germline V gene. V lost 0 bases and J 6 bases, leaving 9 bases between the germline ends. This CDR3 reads CASSQEWGRQPQHF. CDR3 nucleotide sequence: TGTGCCAGCAGCCAAGAGTGGGGGCGTCAGCCCCAGCATTTT.

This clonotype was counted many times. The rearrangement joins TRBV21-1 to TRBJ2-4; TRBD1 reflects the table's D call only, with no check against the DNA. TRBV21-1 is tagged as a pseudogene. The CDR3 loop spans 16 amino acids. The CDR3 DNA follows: TGTGCCAGCACCTCCGACAGGCGGGTCGCCAAAAACATTCAGTACTTC. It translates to CASTSDRRVAKNIQYF.

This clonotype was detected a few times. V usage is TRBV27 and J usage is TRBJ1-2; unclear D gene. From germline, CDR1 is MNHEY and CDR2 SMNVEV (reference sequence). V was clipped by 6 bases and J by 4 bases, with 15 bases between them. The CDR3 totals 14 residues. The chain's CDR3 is CASRPEGWGYGYTF. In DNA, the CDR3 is TGTGCCAGCAGACCTGAAGGGTGGGGCTATGGCTACACCTTC.

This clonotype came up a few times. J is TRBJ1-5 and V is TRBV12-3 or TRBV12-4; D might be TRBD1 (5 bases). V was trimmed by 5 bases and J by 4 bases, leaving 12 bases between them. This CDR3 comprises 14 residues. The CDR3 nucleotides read TGTGCCAGCAGTCCGGGACTCCTGAATCAGCCCCAGCATTTT. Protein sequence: CASSPGLLNQPQHF.

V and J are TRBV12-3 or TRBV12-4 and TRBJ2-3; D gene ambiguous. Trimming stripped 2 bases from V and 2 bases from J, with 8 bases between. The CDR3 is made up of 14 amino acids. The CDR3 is CASSLRPVTDTQYF. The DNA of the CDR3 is TGTGCCAGCAGTTTACGGCCTGTCACAGATACGCAGTATTTT.

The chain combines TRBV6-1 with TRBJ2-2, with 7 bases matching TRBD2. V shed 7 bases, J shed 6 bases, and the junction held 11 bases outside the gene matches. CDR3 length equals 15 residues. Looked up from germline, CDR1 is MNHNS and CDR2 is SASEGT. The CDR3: CASNLGGMGAGELFF. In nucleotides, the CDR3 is TGTGCCAGCAACCTGGGGGGGATGGGGGCCGGGGAGCTGTTTTTT.

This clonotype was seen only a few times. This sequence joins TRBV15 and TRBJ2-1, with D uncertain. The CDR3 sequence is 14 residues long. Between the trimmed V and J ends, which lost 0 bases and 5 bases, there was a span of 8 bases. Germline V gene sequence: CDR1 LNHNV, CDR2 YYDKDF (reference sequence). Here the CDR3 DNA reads TGTGCCACCAGCAGAGACAAGGTCGACAATGAGCAGTTCTTC. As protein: CATSRDKVDNEQFF.

CDR3 region: CASRLDFGPPGDYGYTF. The CDR3 bases are TGTGCAAGTCGCTTAGACTTCGGACCCCCCGGGGACTATGGCTACACCTTC. This chain connects TRBV12-2 to TRBJ1-2; TRBD1 is the table's D call, not checked against the DNA. TRBV12-2 is termed a pseudogene. CDR3 length: 17 residues.

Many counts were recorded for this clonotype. DNA of the CDR3: TGTGCCAGCAGCGTAGATAGCGGTAACTCCTACAATGAGCAGTTCTTC. Its protein product is CASSVDSGNSYNEQFF. The J gene is TRBJ2-1, the V gene TRBV9; perhaps TRBD2 as D (6 bases). Germline lookup yields CDR1 SGDLS and CDR2 YYNGEE. The CDR3 has 16 amino acids. The V end was cut by 0 bases, the J end by 0 bases, with 10 bases between.

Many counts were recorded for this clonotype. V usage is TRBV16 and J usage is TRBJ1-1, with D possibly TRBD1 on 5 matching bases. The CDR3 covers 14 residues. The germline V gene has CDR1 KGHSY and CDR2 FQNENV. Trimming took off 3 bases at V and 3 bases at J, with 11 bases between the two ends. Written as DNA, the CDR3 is TGTGCCAGCAGCCAGCAGGGATTTGACACTGAAGCTTTCTTT. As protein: CASSQQGFDTEAFF.

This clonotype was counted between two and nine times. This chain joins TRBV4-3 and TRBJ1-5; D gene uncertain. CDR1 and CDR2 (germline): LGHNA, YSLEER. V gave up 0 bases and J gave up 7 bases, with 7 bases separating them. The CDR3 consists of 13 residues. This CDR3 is CASSQDEGQPQHF. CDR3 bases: TGCGCCAGCAGCCAAGACGAAGGGCAGCCCCAGCATTTT.

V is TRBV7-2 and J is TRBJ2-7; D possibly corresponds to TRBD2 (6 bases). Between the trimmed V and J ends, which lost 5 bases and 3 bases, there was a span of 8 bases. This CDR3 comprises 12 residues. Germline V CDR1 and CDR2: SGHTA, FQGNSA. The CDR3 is CASSAGLYEQYF. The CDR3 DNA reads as TGTGCCAGCAGCGCGGGACTCTACGAGCAGTACTTC. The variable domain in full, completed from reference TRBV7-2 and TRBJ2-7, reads GAGVSQSPSNKVTEKGKDVELRCDPISGHTALYWYRQSLGQGLEFLIYFQGNSAPDKSGLPSDRFSAERTGGSVSTLTIQRTQQEDSAVYLCASSAGLYEQYFGPGTRLTVT.

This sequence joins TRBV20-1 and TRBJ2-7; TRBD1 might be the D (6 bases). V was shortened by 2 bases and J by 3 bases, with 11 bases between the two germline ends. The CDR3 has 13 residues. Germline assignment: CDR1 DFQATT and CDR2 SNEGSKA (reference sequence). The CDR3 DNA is TGCAGTGCTAGAAAGGGACACCTCTACGAGCAGTACTTC. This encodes CSARKGHLYEQYF.

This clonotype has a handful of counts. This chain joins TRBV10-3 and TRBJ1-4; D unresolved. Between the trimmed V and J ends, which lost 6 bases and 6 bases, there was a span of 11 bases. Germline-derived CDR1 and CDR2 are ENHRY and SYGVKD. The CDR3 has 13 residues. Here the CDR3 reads CAIRPENYEKLFF. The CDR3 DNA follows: TGTGCCATCAGACCAGAGAATTATGAAAAACTGTTTTTT.

The CDR3 nucleotides are TGTGCCAGCAGTTCCCACCTATCGCATTCAGGGTCCTTCACAGATACGCAGTATTTT. Its translation is CASSSHLSHSGSFTDTQYF. V and J are TRBV27 and TRBJ2-3; possibly TRBD1 for D (5 bases). CDR1 is MNHEY, CDR2 SMNVEV, per germline (reference sequence). Trimming removed 4 bases from V and 2 bases from J, with 25 bases in between. This CDR3 has 19 residues.

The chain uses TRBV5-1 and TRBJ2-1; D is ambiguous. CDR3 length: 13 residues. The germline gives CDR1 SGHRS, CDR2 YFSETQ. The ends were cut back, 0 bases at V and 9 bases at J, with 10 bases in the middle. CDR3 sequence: CASSLERWGEQFF. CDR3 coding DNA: TGCGCCAGCAGCTTGGAAAGGTGGGGTGAGCAGTTCTTC.

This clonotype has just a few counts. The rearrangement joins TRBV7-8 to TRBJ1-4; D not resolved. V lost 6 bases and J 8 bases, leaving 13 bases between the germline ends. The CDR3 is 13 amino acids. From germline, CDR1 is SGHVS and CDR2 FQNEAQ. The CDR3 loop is CASSYGLQEKLFF. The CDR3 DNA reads TGTGCCAGCAGTTATGGTCTGCAAGAAAAACTGTTTTTT.

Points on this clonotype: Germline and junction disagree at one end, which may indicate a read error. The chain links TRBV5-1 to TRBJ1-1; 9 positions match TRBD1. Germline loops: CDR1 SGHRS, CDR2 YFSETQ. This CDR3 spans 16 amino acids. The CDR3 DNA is TGCGCCGGCAGCTTCCACGGGACAGGGACCAACACTGAAGCTTTCTTT. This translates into CAGSFHGTGTNTEAFF.

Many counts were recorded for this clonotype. Written as DNA, the CDR3 is TGTGCCAGCAGTTTTAGTTCTAGCGGGGGAGATACGCAGTATTTT. Encoded protein: CASSFSSSGGDTQYF. The chain links TRBV12-3 or TRBV12-4 to TRBJ2-3; 10 bases match TRBD2. The V and J ends lost 3 bases and 5 bases, in that order; junction bases with no gene match: 5. The CDR3 extends over 15 amino acids.

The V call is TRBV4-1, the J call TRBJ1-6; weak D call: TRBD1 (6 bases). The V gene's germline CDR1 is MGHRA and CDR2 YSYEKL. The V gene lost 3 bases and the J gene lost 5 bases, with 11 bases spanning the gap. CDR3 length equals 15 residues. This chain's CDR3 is CASSHQRGDNSPLHF. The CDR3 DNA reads TGCGCCAGCAGCCACCAAAGGGGGGATAATTCACCCCTCCACTTT.

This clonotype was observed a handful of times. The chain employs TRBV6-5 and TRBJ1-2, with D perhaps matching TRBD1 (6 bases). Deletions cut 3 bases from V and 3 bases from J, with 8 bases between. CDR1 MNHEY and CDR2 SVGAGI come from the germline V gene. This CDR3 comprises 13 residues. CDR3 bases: TGTGCCAGCAGTTATGGACAGCACTATGGCTACACCTTC. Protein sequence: CASSYGQHYGYTF.